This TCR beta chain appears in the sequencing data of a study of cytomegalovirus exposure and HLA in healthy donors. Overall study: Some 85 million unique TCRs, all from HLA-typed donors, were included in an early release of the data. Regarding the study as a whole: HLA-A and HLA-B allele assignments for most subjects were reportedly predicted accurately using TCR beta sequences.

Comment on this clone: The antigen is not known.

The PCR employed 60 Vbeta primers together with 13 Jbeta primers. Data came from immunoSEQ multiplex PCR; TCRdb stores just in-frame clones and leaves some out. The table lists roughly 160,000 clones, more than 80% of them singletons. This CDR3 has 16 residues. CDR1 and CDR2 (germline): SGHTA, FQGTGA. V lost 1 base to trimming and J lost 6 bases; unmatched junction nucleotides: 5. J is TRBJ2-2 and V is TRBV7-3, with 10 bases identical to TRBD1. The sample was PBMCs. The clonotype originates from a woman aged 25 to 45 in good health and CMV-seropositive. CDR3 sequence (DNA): TGTGCCAGCAGCTTAATTAGGGACAGGGGCCCCGGGGAGCTGTTTTTT. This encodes CASSLIRDRGPGELFF.